Below are 12 T cell receptor beta chains sequenced from a single sample in a study of control samples from healthy donors and cancer patients. The protocol was immunoSEQ multiplex PCR, while the TCRdb copy is restricted to in-frame clones and leaves out a portion. The sample yields about 170,000 clones, approximately 86% seen once. The sequenced sample was blood. The receptor source for this set is a woman in her thirties in good health.

The V and J genes are TRBV11-3 and TRBJ2-3; a weak D match, TRBD1 (5 bases). Germline loops: CDR1 SGHNT, CDR2 YENEEA. The CDR3 loop spans 13 amino acids. The ends were cut back, 3 bases at V and 3 bases at J, with 7 bases in the middle. CDR3 nucleotides: TGTGCCAGCAGCTTGACAGCGACAGATACGCAGTATTTT. It specifies CASSLTATDTQYF.

The V and J genes are TRBV14 and TRBJ1-4; D is uncertain. The CDR3 sequence is 15 residues long. The germline gives CDR1 SGHDN, CDR2 FVKESK. Trimming stripped 0 bases from V and 0 bases from J, with 5 bases between. CDR3 in DNA: TGTGCCAGCAGCCAAGAAATCACAACTAATGAAAAACTGTTTTTT. This codes for CASSQEITTNEKLFF.

This chain links TRBV27 with TRBJ1-1; D possibly corresponds to TRBD1 (6 bases). Germline V gives CDR1 MNHEY, CDR2 SMNVEV (reference sequence). V was shortened by 2 bases and J by 0 bases, with 13 bases between the two germline ends. The CDR3 has 16 amino acids. CDR3 DNA: TGTGCCAGCAGTTTAATGGGGGGCAGCCTGAACACTGAAGCTTTCTTT. Its translation: CASSLMGGSLNTEAFF.

This clone was seen a few times. The chain couples TRBV2 to TRBJ2-3; D could derive from TRBD1 or TRBD2 (5 bases each). Germline-derived CDR1 and CDR2 are SNHLY and FYNNEI. V lost 1 base, J lost 2 bases, and 10 bases lay in between. This CDR3 comprises 15 residues. This CDR3 is CASSEGWGNTDTQYF. DNA of the CDR3: TGTGCCAGCAGTGAAGGCTGGGGGAACACAGATACGCAGTATTTT. Together with reference TRBV2 and TRBJ2-3, the CDR3 gives the full variable domain: EPEVTQTPSHQVTQMGQEVILRCVPISNHLYFYWYRQILGQKVEFLVSFYNNEISEKSEIFDDQFSVERPDGSNFTLKIRSTKLEDSAMYFCASSEGWGNTDTQYFGPGTRLTVL.

This chain links TRBV2 with TRBJ2-3; D unclear. The V and J ends lost 5 bases and 2 bases respectively, with 5 bases between them. The germline gives CDR1 SNHLY, CDR2 FYNNEI. The CDR3 contains 12 residues. The CDR3 nucleotides are TGTGCCAGCAGTACTAACACAGATACGCAGTATTTT. This encodes CASSTNTDTQYF.

V is TRBV7-9 and J is TRBJ1-2; TRBD1 might be the D (6 bases). The CDR3 is 14 residues long. The germline gives CDR1 SEHNR, CDR2 FQNEAQ (reference sequence). V was trimmed by 4 bases and J by 8 bases, leaving 17 bases between them. CDR3 in amino acids: CASSSYRVGSGYTF. CDR3 in DNA: TGTGCCAGCAGCTCATACAGGGTCGGGAGCGGCTACACCTTC. The full variable domain, in which reference TRBV7-9 and TRBJ1-2 provide the parts outside the CDR3, is DTGVSQNPRHKITKRGQNVTFRCDPISEHNRLYWYRQTLGQGPEFLTYFQNEAQLEKSRLLSDRFSAERPKGSFSTLEIQRTEQGDSAMYLCASSSYRVGSGYTFGSGTRLTVV.

The chain is built from TRBV30 and TRBJ2-5; 7 bases are a match to TRBD2. This CDR3 comprises 14 residues. CDR1 is GTSNPN and CDR2 is SVGIG in the germline V gene (reference sequence). V was clipped by 7 bases and J by 0 bases; unmatched bases: 8. CDR3 nucleotides: TGTGCCTTGGGGGGGGAAGAGTACCAAGAGACCCAGTACTTC. The encoded protein is CALGGEEYQETQYF. Full variable domain (outside the CDR3, taken from reference TRBV30 and TRBJ2-5): SQTIHQWPATLVQPVGSPLSLECTVEGTSNPNLYWYRQAAGRGLQLLFYSVGIGQISSEVPQNLSASRPQDRQFILSSKKLLLSDSGFYLCALGGEEYQETQYFGPGTRLLVL.

The chain links TRBV5-6 to TRBJ1-4; the match to TRBD1 covers 8 bases. Germline CDR1 and CDR2: SGHDT and YYEEEE. V lost 3 bases to trimming and J lost 8 bases; unmatched junction nucleotides: 12. The CDR3 extends over 16 amino acids. CDR3 amino acids: CASSSALDRGNEKLFF. CDR3 bases: TGTGCCAGCAGCTCTGCCCTAGACAGGGGAAACGAAAAACTGTTTTTT.

With respect to this clone: The junction and the germline gene differ at one end; a read error may be behind it. In the same sample, other DNA sequences code for this CDR3. The chain recombines TRBV2 with TRBJ1-6; TRBD1 is a possible D gene (5 bases). CDR1 SNHLY and CDR2 FYNNEI come from the germline V gene. The CDR3 runs to 15 residues. The CDR3 loop reads CASSEDWGLNSPLHF. The CDR3 DNA follows: TGTGCCAGCAGCGAAGATTGGGGCTTGAATTCACCCCTCCACTTT.

Details on this clone: The sample holds other DNA sequences that translate to the same CDR3. CDR3 amino acids: CAWSVPQNYGYTF. As DNA, the CDR3 is TGTGCCTGGAGTGTCCCCCAGAACTATGGCTACACCTTC. The chain links TRBV30 to TRBJ1-2, with D unresolved. Germline-derived CDR1 and CDR2 are GTSNPN and SVGIG (reference sequence). Trimming removed 0 bases at V and 2 bases at J, with 7 bases between. CDR3 length equals 13 residues.

The chain combines TRBV3-1 (or the pseudogene TRBV3-2) with TRBJ2-5; 8 nucleotides match TRBD2. Germline CDR1 reads LGHDT; CDR2 reads YNNKEL (reference sequence). The CDR3 runs to 14 residues. The trim removed 2 bases at V and 4 bases at J, leaving 3 bases unmatched. CDR3 region: CASSQQRGLETQYF. The CDR3 region has the DNA TGTGCCAGCAGCCAACAGCGGGGGTTAGAGACCCAGTACTTC.

On this clone itself: At one end the junction does not follow the germline gene, possibly because of a read error. The gene calls are TRBV6-1 and TRBJ2-5; 10 bases line up with TRBD2. The CDR3 consists of 16 residues. In germline, CDR1 is MNHNS, CDR2 SASEGT. CDR3 region: CASSQAGLAEQETQYF. The CDR3 coding sequence is TGTGCCAGCAGTCAAGCAGGACTAGCGGAGCAAGAGACCCAGTACTTC.